This TCR beta chain came from a study of shared clonotypes between healthy human individuals. In the study overall: There were three CD4 naive, three CD4 memory, two CD8 naive and one CD8 memory plates per donor.

Measured with immunoSEQ multiplex PCR; TCRdb has only the in-frame clones, and not every one. The sample carries roughly 680,000 clones, about two thirds recorded once. V was clipped by 1 base and J by 0 bases, with 10 bases between them. Germline lookup yields CDR1 MGHRA and CDR2 YSYEKL. This CDR3 has 16 residues. This chain joins TRBV4-1 and TRBJ2-1; D not certain. This sequence was found in a woman in her 30s in good health. The sequencing sample was made of memory CD4+ T cells sorted from blood. Stated subset: CD45RA-negative fraction. The CDR3 sequence: CASSQVSKSSYNEQFF. CDR3 DNA: TGCGCCAGCAGCCAAGTCTCTAAGAGCTCCTACAATGAGCAGTTCTTC.